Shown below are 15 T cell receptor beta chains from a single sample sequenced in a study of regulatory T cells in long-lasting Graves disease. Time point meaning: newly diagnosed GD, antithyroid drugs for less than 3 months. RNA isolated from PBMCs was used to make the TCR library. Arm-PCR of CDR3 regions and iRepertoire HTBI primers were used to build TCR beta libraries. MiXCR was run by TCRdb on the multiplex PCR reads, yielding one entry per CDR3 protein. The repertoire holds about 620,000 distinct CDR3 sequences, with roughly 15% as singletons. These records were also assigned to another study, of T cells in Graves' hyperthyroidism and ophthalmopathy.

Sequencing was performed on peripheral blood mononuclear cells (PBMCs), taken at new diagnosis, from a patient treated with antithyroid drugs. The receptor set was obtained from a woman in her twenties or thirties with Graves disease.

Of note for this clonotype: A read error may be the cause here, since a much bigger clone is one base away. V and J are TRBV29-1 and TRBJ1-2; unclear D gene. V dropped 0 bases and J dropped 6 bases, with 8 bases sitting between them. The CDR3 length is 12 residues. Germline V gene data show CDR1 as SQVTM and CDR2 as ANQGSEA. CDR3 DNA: TGCAGCGTTGAAGATATTGCCAATGGCTACACCTTC. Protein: CSVEDIANGYTF. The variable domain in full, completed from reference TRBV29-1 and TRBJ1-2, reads SAVISQKPSRDICQRGTSLTIQCQVDSQVTMMFWYRQQPGQSLTLIATANQGSEATYESGFVIDKFPISRPNLTFSTLTVSNMSPEDSSIYLCSVEDIANGYTFGSGTRLTVV.

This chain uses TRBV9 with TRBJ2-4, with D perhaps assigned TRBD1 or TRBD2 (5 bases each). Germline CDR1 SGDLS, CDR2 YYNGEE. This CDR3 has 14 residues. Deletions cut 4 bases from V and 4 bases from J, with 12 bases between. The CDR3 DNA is TGTGCCAGCAGCCACCGAGGGGATAAAAACATTCAGTACTTC. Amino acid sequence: CASSHRGDKNIQYF.

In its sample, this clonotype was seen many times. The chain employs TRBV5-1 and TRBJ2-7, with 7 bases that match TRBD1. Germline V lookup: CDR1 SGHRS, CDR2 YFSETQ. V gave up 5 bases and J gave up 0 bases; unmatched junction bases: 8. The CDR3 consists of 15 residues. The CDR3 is CASSSGQRSSYEQYF. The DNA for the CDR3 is TGCGCCAGCAGTTCGGGACAGCGCAGCTCCTACGAGCAGTACTTC. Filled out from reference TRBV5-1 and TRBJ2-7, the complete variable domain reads KAGVTQTPRYLIKTRGQQVTLSCSPISGHRSVSWYQQTPGQGLQFLFEYFSETQRNKGNFPGRFSGRQFSNSRSEMNVSTLELGDSALYLCASSSGQRSSYEQYFGPGTRLTVT.

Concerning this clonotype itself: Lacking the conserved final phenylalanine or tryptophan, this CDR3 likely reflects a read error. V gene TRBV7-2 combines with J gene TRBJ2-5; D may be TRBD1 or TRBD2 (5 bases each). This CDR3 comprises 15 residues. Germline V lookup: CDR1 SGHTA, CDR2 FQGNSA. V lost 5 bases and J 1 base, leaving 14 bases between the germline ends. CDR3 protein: CASSPPGDAQETQYL. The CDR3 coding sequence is TGTGCCAGCAGCCCACCCGGGGACGCCCAAGAGACCCAGTACCTC.

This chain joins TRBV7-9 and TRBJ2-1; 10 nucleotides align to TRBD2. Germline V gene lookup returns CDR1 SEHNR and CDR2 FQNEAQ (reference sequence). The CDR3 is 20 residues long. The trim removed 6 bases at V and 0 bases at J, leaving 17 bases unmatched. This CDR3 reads CASRRPGQQSSGGSYNEQFF. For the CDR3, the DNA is TGTGCCAGCAGGAGGCCGGGACAGCAATCTAGCGGGGGCTCCTACAATGAGCAGTTCTTC.

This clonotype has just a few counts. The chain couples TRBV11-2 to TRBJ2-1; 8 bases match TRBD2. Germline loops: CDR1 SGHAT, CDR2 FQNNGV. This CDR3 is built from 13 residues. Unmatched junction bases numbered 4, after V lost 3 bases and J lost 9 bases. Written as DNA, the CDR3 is TGTGCCAGCAGCTTTGCTAGCGGGCTTGAGCAGTTCTTC. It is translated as CASSFASGLEQFF.

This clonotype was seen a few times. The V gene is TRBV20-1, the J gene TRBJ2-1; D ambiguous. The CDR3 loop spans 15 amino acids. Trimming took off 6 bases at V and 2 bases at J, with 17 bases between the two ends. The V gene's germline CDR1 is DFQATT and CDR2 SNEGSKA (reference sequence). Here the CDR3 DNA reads TGCAGTGCCCCGATTGGGATCCACCCCTACAATGAGCAGTTCTTC. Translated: CSAPIGIHPYNEQFF.

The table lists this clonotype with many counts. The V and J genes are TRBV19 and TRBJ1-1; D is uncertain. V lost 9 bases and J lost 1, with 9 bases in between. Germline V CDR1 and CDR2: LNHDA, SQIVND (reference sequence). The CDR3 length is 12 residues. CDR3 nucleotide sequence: TGTGCCAGCAACCAGCCGAACACTGAAGCTTTCTTT. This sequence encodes CASNQPNTEAFF.

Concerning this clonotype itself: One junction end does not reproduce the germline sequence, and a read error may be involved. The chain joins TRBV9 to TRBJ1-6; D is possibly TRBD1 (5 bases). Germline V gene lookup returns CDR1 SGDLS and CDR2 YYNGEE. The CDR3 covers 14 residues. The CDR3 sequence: CASSRDGANSPPHF. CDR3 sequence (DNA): TGTGCCAGCAGCCGCGATGGGGCGAATTCACCCCCCCACTTT.

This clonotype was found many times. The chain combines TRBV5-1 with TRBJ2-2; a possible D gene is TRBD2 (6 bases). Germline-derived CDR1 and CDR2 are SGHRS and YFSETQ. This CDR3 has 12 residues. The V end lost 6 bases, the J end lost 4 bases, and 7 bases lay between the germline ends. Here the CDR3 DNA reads TGCGCCAGCATTAGCGGCACCGGGGAGCTGTTTTTT. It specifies CASISGTGELFF.

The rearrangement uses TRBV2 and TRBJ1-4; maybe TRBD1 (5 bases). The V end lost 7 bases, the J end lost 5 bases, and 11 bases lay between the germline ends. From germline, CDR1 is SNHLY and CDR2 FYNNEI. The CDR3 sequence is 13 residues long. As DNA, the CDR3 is TGTGCCAGCATGTCTAGACAGAATGAAAAACTGTTTTTT. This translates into CASMSRQNEKLFF.

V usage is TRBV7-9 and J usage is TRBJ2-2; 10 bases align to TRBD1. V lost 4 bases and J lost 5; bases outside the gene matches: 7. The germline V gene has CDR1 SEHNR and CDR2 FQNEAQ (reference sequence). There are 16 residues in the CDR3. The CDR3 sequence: CASSSRGTGVTGELFF. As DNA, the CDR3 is TGTGCCAGCAGCTCTCGGGGGACAGGGGTTACCGGGGAGCTGTTTTTT.

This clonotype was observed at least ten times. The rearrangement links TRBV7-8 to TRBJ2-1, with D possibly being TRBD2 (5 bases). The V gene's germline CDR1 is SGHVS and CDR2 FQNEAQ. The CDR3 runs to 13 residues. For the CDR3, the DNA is TGTGCACTAGAAGGCCTTCGTTACAATGAGCAGTTCTTC. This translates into CALEGLRYNEQFF.

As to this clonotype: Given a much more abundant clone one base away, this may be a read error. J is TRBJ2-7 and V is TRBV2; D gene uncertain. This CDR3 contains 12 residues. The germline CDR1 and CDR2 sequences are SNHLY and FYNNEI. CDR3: CASSGLSYEEYF. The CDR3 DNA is TGTGCCAGCAGTGGCCTCTCTTACGAGGAGTACTTC.

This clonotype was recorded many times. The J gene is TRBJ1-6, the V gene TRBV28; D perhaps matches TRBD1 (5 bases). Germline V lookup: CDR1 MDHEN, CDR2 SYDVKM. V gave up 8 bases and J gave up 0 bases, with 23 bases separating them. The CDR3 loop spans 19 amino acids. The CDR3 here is CASGRRGAYTGSYNSPLHF. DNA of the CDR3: TGTGCCAGCGGCCGCCGAGGGGCCTACACAGGCTCCTATAATTCACCCCTCCACTTT. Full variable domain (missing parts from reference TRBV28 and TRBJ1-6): DVKVTQSSRYLVKRTGEKVFLECVQDMDHENMFWYRQDPGLGLRLIYFSYDVKMKEKGDIPEGYSVSREKKERFSLILESASTNQTSMYLCASGRRGAYTGSYNSPLHFGNGTRLTVT.